These 12 T cell receptor beta chains were all obtained from the same sample, sequenced in a study of cytomegalovirus exposure and HLA in healthy donors. The PCR made use of 60 Vbeta and 13 Jbeta primers. Using immunoSEQ multiplex PCR, the repertoire was profiled, and TCRdb retains in-frame clones only, with some absent. This table holds approximately 160,000 clones, 68% found once. Sequenced sample: PBMCs. These receptor sequences come from a woman under 30 in good health and CMV-seropositive.

Only a few counts were recorded for this clone. The V and J genes are TRBV19 and TRBJ1-5; no clear D gene. Germline-derived CDR1 and CDR2 are LNHDA and SQIVND (reference sequence). CDR3 length: 15 residues. Between the trimmed V and J ends, which lost 4 bases and 2 bases, there was a span of 12 bases. The CDR3 sequence: CASSSGRQGNQPQHF. Written as DNA, the CDR3 is TGTGCCAGTAGTAGTGGGAGGCAGGGCAATCAGCCCCAGCATTTT.

This chain joins TRBV7-9 and TRBJ2-2, with D perhaps TRBD1 (6 bases). This CDR3 has 16 amino acids. V was clipped by 4 bases and J by 5 bases, with 17 bases between them. Germline loops: CDR1 SEHNR, CDR2 FQNEAQ (reference sequence). This chain's CDR3 is CASSSIRDTGTGELFF. Written as DNA, the CDR3 is TGTGCCAGCAGCTCCATTCGCGATACAGGGACCGGGGAGCTGTTTTTT.

This rearrangement joins TRBV6-6 to TRBJ2-7; 7 bases are a match to TRBD2. V trimming: 6 bases; J trimming: 3 bases; junction bases outside the gene matches: 2. The CDR3 runs 12 residues. Germline V gene lookup returns CDR1 MNHNY and CDR2 SVGAGI (reference sequence). The chain's CDR3 is CASSSSGYEQYF. Here the CDR3 DNA reads TGTGCCAGCAGCTCTAGCGGCTACGAGCAGTACTTC.

The chain is built from TRBV5-1 and TRBJ2-1, with D tentatively TRBD2 (5 bases). This CDR3 region has 16 residues. The germline gives CDR1 SGHRS, CDR2 YFSETQ. Trimming cost V 4 bases and J 1 base, with 15 bases left between them. CDR3 region: CASSASADSSYNEQFF. CDR3 DNA sequence: TGCGCCAGCAGCGCCTCAGCGGACTCTTCCTACAATGAGCAGTTCTTC.

J is TRBJ2-7 and V is TRBV29-1; 9 bases are shared with TRBD1. V gave up 4 bases and J gave up 2 bases; unmatched junction bases: 6. Germline V gene lookup returns CDR1 SQVTM and CDR2 ANQGSEA. There are 14 residues in the CDR3. DNA for the CDR3: TGCAGCGTTGTAAGCCGGGACAGGGCCTACGAGCAGTACTTC. Its translation is CSVVSRDRAYEQYF.

This clone was observed once. The genes are TRBV7-8 and TRBJ2-3, with 8 bases fitting TRBD1. The V segment lost 2 bases and the J segment 4 bases; nucleotides outside the gene matches: 20. CDR1 and CDR2 from the germline V gene are SGHVS and FQNEAQ. The CDR3 loop spans 20 amino acids. CDR3: CASSLLYRGEGAGRADTQYF. The CDR3 DNA sequence: TGTGCCAGCAGCTTACTCTACAGGGGGGAAGGCGCGGGACGGGCAGATACGCAGTATTTT.

The sample holds a few counts of this clone. One end of the junction fails to match germline, which may point to a read error. The V call is TRBV7-7, the J call TRBJ2-5, with D maybe TRBD1 (6 bases). The CDR3 runs 14 residues. Per the germline V gene, CDR1 is SSHAT and CDR2 is FNYEAQ (reference sequence). CDR3 in DNA: TGTGCTAGCAGCTTAGTTGGACAGCAAGAGACCCAGTACTTC. Protein sequence: CASSLVGQQETQYF.

A few counts support this clone. This chain connects TRBV19 to TRBJ1-4; perhaps TRBD1 as D (6 bases). Between the trimmed V and J ends, which lost 5 bases and 6 bases, there was a span of 13 bases. Germline CDR1 LNHDA, CDR2 SQIVND (reference sequence). The CDR3 has 14 amino acids. In DNA form, the CDR3 reads TGTGCCAGTAGTGAGGGGGTTAGTGATGAAAAACTGTTTTTT. Its translation: CASSEGVSDEKLFF.

This chain links TRBV29-1 with TRBJ2-3; D is unclear. V lost 1 base to trimming and J lost 2 bases, with 7 bases between them. The CDR3 sequence is 13 residues long. Germline CDR1 SQVTM, CDR2 ANQGSEA. The CDR3 loop reads CSVEGQYTDTQYF. The CDR3 DNA reads as TGCAGCGTTGAAGGGCAGTACACAGATACGCAGTATTTT.

The rearrangement uses TRBV7-2 and TRBJ1-5, with D unclear. This CDR3 is 16 amino acids long. Germline CDR1 is SGHTA and CDR2 is FQGNSA. The germline V and J ends were trimmed by 5 bases and 0 bases, with 14 bases remaining between them. For the CDR3, the DNA is TGTGCCAGCAGCGCACCGGGTGGGTATAGCAATCAGCCCCAGCATTTT. Translated, it gives CASSAPGGYSNQPQHF.

The chain links TRBV7-9 to TRBJ2-1; no definite D call. V lost 0 bases, J lost 5 bases, and 8 bases lay in between. The CDR3 contains 14 residues. Germline V gene lookup returns CDR1 SEHNR and CDR2 FQNEAQ (reference sequence). CDR3 nucleotide sequence: TGTGCCAGCAGCTTAGCTAGTCGGGACAATGAGCAGTTCTTC. Translated, it gives CASSLASRDNEQFF.

The chain has TRBV27 and TRBJ2-5; perhaps TRBD1 as D (6 bases). The CDR3 is 13 amino acids. CDR1 is MNHEY and CDR2 is SMNVEV in the germline V gene (reference sequence). V was shortened by 4 bases and J by 4 bases, with 10 bases between the two germline ends. CDR3 protein: CASSSGQLETQYF. The CDR3 bases are TGTGCCAGCAGTTCAGGACAGCTAGAGACCCAGTACTTC.